Below, one TCR beta chain is given with its context. This specimen belongs to a study of blood T cell repertoires in COVID-19. Only in-frame clones appear in the TCRdb table, and some are missing; sequencing was by immunoSEQ multiplex PCR. The data contain about 59,000 clones, 70% to 85% of them singletons. The sample comprised peripheral blood. The sequence derives from a man aged 60 to 75 with acute or convalescent COVID-19.

The CDR3: CASSEVGTGRKLFF. As DNA, the CDR3 is TGTGCCAGCAGTGAAGTAGGGACAGGGAGGAAACTGTTTTTT. The chain joins TRBV2 to TRBJ1-4; the match to TRBD1 covers 9 bases. CDR3 length: 14 amino acids. The ends lost 1 base at V and 11 bases at J; junction bases unmatched: 5. CDR1 is SNHLY, CDR2 FYNNEI, per germline.